This T cell receptor beta chain was retrieved from a study of regulatory T cells in long-lasting Graves disease. The time point denotes: newly diagnosed GD, antithyroid drugs for less than 3 months. Construction of the TCR library relied on RNA isolated from PBMCs. Investigators prepared the TCR beta libraries by applying iRepertoire HTBI primers and Arm-PCR of CDR3 regions. Each CDR3 protein gets one entry after TCRdb re-called the multiplex PCR reads with MiXCR. The data show hundreds of thousands of distinct CDR3 sequences, with over 14% seen just once and approximately 8% held by the top ten. This clonotype occurred many times. These data also formed part of another study, on T cells in Graves' hyperthyroidism and ophthalmopathy.

The sequenced sample was peripheral blood mononuclear cells (PBMCs), obtained at new diagnosis, from a patient treated with antithyroid drugs. This clonotype was obtained from a middle-aged woman with Graves disease.

The chain's CDR3 is CASSPRTSGLQETQYF. The DNA for the CDR3 is TGTGCCAGCAGCCCAAGGACTAGCGGACTCCAAGAGACCCAGTACTTC. This chain uses TRBV11-3 with TRBJ2-5, with TRBD2 matching 10 bases. CDR1 SGHNT and CDR2 YENEEA come from the germline V gene. CDR3 length equals 16 residues. V was pared by 5 bases and J by 1 base, with 7 bases of the junction left unmatched.